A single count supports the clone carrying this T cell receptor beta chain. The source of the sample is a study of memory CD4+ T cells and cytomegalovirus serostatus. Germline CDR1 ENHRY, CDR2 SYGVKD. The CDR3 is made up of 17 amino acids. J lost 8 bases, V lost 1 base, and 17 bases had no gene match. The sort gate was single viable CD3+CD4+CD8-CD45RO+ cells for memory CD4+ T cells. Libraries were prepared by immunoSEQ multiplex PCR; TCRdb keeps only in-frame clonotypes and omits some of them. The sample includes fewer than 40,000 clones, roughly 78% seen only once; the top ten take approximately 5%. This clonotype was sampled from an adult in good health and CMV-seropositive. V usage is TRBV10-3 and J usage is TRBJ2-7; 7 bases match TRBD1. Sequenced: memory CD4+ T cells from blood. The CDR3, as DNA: TGTGCCATCAGTGAGTTTTTTAAGACAGGGTCCCAACCCCAGCAGTACTTC. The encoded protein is CAISEFFKTGSQPQQYF.